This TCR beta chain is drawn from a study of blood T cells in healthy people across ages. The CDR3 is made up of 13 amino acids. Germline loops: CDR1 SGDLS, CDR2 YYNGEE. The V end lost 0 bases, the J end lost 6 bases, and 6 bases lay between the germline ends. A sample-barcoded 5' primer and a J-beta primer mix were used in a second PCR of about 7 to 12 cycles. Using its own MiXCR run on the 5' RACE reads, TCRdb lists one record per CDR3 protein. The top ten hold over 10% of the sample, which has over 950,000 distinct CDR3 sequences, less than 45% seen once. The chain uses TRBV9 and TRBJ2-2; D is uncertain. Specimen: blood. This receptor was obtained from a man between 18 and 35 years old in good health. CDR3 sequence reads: CASSVVDPGELFF. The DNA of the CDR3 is TGTGCCAGCAGCGTAGTTGATCCCGGGGAGCTGTTTTTT.